The 9 T cell receptor beta chains reported below all come from one sample, sequenced in a study of T cell responses to AZD1222 COVID-19 vaccine. Clones were read by immunoSEQ multiplex PCR, and TCRdb kept only the in-frame ones, dropping some. The sample holds fewer than 250,000 clones, around 93% seen once. The sequencing used peripheral blood, collected on day 0 of MenACWY control vaccination. The receptors derive from an adult in good health.

This chain connects TRBV5-8 to TRBJ1-2; D not certain. Trimming stripped 1 base from V and 4 bases from J, with 14 bases between. Looked up from germline, CDR1 is SGHTS and CDR2 is YDEGEE. The CDR3 totals 15 residues. The CDR3, as DNA: TGTGCCAGCAGCTTGTCCCCCGGCCTAGGCTATGGCTACACCTTC. Protein: CASSLSPGLGYGYTF.

The chain combines TRBV7-6 with TRBJ2-2; 9 bases map to TRBD1. From germline, CDR1 is SGHVS and CDR2 FNYEAQ. The CDR3 covers 17 residues. With 4 bases clipped from V and 4 bases from J, the junction kept 10 bases outside the gene matches. The CDR3 protein is CASSSLGTGIGTGELFF. The CDR3 nucleotides are TGTGCCAGCAGCTCCTTGGGGACAGGGATCGGCACCGGGGAGCTGTTTTTT.

The gene calls are TRBV5-1 and TRBJ1-2; TRBD1 might be the D (5 bases). The germline V gene encodes CDR1 SGHRS and CDR2 YFSETQ. CDR3 size: 13 residues. V dropped 0 bases and J dropped 14 bases, with 17 bases sitting between them. CDR3 DNA: TGCGCCAGCAGCTTGGTTCAGGGTCTCGGCGATACCTTC. It yields the protein CASSLVQGLGDTF.

This clone was detected a few times. The chain couples TRBV7-9 to TRBJ1-2; possible D gene TRBD1, 6 bases. V was cut by 5 bases and J by 7 bases, with 14 bases left in between. The CDR3 is made up of 13 amino acids. Germline CDR1 SEHNR, CDR2 FQNEAQ (reference sequence). The CDR3 DNA reads as TGTGCCAGCAGCCGAGGGGGGGCAGCTGGCTACACCTTC. Its protein is CASSRGGAAGYTF. Using reference TRBV7-9 and TRBJ1-2 for the parts outside the CDR3, the full variable domain is DTGVSQNPRHKITKRGQNVTFRCDPISEHNRLYWYRQTLGQGPEFLTYFQNEAQLEKSRLLSDRFSAERPKGSFSTLEIQRTEQGDSAMYLCASSRGGAAGYTFGSGTRLTVV.

The rearrangement links TRBV3-1 (or the pseudogene TRBV3-2) to TRBJ1-1; weak D call: TRBD1 (5 bases). The CDR3 spans 15 residues. Germline lookup yields CDR1 LGHDT and CDR2 YNNKEL (reference sequence). V was cut by 3 bases and J by 5 bases, with 16 bases left in between. The CDR3 bases are TGTGCCAGCAGCCAGGGGTCGGGTCGGGGGACTGAAGCTTTCTTT. The encoded protein is CASSQGSGRGTEAFF.

DNA for the CDR3: TGTGCCAGCAGTAAAGGGGACAGGCTCCTGGGGGGCTACACCTTC. Amino acid sequence: CASSKGDRLLGGYTF. The gene calls are TRBV27 and TRBJ1-2; TRBD1 agrees at 8 bases. Unmatched junction bases numbered 13, after V lost 5 bases and J lost 8 bases. Germline values: CDR1 MNHEY, CDR2 SMNVEV (reference sequence). The CDR3 sequence is 15 residues long.

The chain combines TRBV6-4 with TRBJ2-6; D is unresolved. Germline CDR1 MRHNA, CDR2 SNTAGT. This CDR3 is 14 amino acids long. Trimming took 2 bases from V and 3 from J, leaving 5 bases between them. The CDR3 sequence: CASSDGGGANVLTF. The CDR3 bases are TGTGCCAGCAGTGACGGCGGTGGGGCCAACGTCCTGACTTTC.

V and J are TRBV2 and TRBJ1-3, with 8 bases fitting TRBD1. V gave up 6 bases and J gave up 12 bases; unmatched junction bases: 7. Germline lookup yields CDR1 SNHLY and CDR2 FYNNEI. The CDR3 contains 12 residues. Here the CDR3 reads CASSEQGDDIYF. The CDR3 DNA reads TGTGCCAGCAGCGAACAGGGGGACGACATATATTTT.

V gene TRBV9 combines with J gene TRBJ1-3; D ambiguous. V lost 2 bases and J lost 0, with 9 bases in between. The germline V gene has CDR1 SGDLS and CDR2 YYNGEE. The CDR3 sequence is 15 residues long. The CDR3 nucleotides read TGTGCCAGCAGCGTTCGGGGAGGCTCTGGAAACACCATATATTTT. It is translated as CASSVRGGSGNTIYF. Together with reference TRBV9 and TRBJ1-3, the CDR3 gives the full variable domain: DSGVTQTPKHLITATGQRVTLRCSPRSGDLSVYWYQQSLDQGLQFLIQYYNGEERAKGNILERFSAQQFPDLHSELNLSSLELGDSALYFCASSVRGGSGNTIYFGEGSWLTVV.